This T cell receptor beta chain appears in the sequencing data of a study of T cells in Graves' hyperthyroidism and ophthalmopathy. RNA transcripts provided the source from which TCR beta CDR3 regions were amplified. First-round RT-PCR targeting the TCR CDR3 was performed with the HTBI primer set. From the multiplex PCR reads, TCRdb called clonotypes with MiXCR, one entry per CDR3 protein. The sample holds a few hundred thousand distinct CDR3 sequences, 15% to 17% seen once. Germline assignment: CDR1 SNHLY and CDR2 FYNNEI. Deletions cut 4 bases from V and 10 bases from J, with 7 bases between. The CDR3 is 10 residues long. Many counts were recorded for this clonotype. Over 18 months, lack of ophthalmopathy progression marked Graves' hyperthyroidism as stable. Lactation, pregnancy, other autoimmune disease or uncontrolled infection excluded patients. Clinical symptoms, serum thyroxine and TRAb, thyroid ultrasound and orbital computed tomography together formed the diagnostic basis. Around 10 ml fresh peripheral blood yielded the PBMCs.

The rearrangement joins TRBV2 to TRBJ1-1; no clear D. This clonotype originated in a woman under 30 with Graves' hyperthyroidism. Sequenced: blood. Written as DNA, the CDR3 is TGTGCCAGCAGTGGAACGAGAGCTTTCTTT. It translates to CASSGTRAFF.